This TCR beta chain was sequenced during a study of control samples from healthy donors and cancer patients. With 1 base removed from V and 0 bases from J, the gap between germline ends came to 11 bases. The CDR3 totals 16 residues. From germline, CDR1 is LNHNV and CDR2 YYDKDF (reference sequence). Sequencing was performed with immunoSEQ multiplex PCR; in TCRdb, only in-frame clones are kept and a portion is missing. The sample yields 69,000 or so clones, approximately 94% seen once. The source of this sequence is a woman aged 25 to 39 in good health. Sequencing was carried out using blood. The V call is TRBV15, the J call TRBJ2-3, with a possible D match to TRBD2 (5 bases). CDR3 sequence reads: CATSRADSSSTDTQYF. CDR3 DNA: TGTGCCACCAGCAGAGCGGACTCTTCTAGCACAGATACGCAGTATTTT.